Given below is one T cell receptor (beta chain) in context. Within the sample, other DNA sequences also encode this same CDR3. These data originate in a study of OX40 agonist ivuxolimab in advanced cancers. Study context: The treatment was a fully human IgG2 OX40 agonist, ivuxolimab.

Deletions cut 1 base from V and 0 bases from J, with 8 bases between. CDR1 is SGHDT, CDR2 YYEEEE, per germline. The CDR3 is 15 amino acids. Profiling relied on immunoSEQ multiplex PCR, and the TCRdb table lists in-frame clones only, not all of them. Of tens of thousands of clones in the sample, 85% were seen once. This receptor was identified in an adult with an advanced solid tumor such as melanoma, head and neck, liver or kidney cancer. The chain links TRBV5-6 to TRBJ2-1; D is unclear. Here the sequenced sample was CD4+ or CD8+ T cells sorted from blood, taken in a trial of the OX40 agonist ivuxolimab. This chain's CDR3 is CASSLSVFSYNEQFF. The DNA of the CDR3 is TGTGCCAGCAGCTTGAGCGTCTTCTCCTACAATGAGCAGTTCTTC. Full variable domain (remainder filled in from reference TRBV5-6 and TRBJ2-1): DAGVTQSPTHLIKTRGQQVTLRCSPKSGHDTVSWYQQALGQGPQFIFQYYEEEERQRGNFPDRFSGHQFPNYSSELNVNALLLGDSALYLCASSLSVFSYNEQFFGPGTRLTVL.